This T cell receptor (beta chain) was identified in a study of identical twins (dated by TCRdb to the mid-2010s). Context from the whole study: The study deep-sequenced TCR alpha and beta repertoires from monozygotic twins, unrelated adults of various ages and cord blood to test whether fetal clonotypes persist. To rule out contamination, the twin experiments were replicated at different times with different library preparation protocols.

Only a few counts were recorded for this clonotype. Its antigen target is currently unknown. No per-base quality is available; no much larger clone lies one base away. Every donor was a healthy Caucasian. The twin cohort consisted of three pairs of female monozygotic twins, all aged about 18 to 30 years. Peripheral blood mononuclear cells were the source from which RNA for the TCR libraries was isolated. Libraries were built with 5' RACE. These reads were obtained on an Illumina HiSeq 2000. Template switching added a universal primer binding site, and the final cDNA carried a unique molecular identifier that allowed TCR cDNA molecules to be counted accurately. First-strand cDNA for TCR alpha and beta chains was synthesized from specific primers in the conserved constant-segment region. To control for contamination, each cDNA library was double barcoded with a SMART-Mk sample barcode plus Illumina barcodes. TruSeq adapter sequences and Illumina sample barcodes were added in two successive PCR steps. TCR alpha and beta cDNA libraries were sequenced on the Illumina HiSeq platform with custom primers. As for the original processing: MiGEC processed the raw reads to extract unique molecular identifiers, while MiXCR was used to determine the CDR3 positions. Recombination models were inferred per individual with the repgenHMM and IGoR tools using an EM algorithm. The tcR package in R was used for shared clonotype analysis, with sharing normalized by the product of cloneset sizes. To study raw recombination without the effects of thymic and clonal selection, out-of-frame nonproductive sequences were analyzed. TCRdb handled the public reads itself, with Q25 trimming in fastp and clone calling in MiXCR, and kept productive beta chains. All rows with the same CDR3 protein become a single entry with the most common DNA and genes. TCRdb assigned the V and J calls; the authors' analysis was not used. The sample includes 550,000 to 700,000 distinct CDR3 sequences, with over 8.5% observed a single time. Under 3% of the sample is taken by the ten largest.

Results and caveats for the whole study, not just this receptor: Because the same donors could not be followed over many years, conclusions were based on cross-sectional statistical analysis. Out-of-frame TCR alpha sequences shared between twins showed an excess of low generation-probability sequences compared with coincidental sharing between unrelated individuals. Invariant T cells such as MAIT and iNKT could partly confound zero-insertion analyses, although diverse VJ usage argued against such confounding for most clonotypes. Abundant cord blood beta clonotypes carried fewer insertions; young adult naive repertoires showed a weaker similar trend, while memory repertoires showed none. Excess twin sharing in beta out-of-frame sequences was weaker because fewer shared sequences lowered the signal-to-noise ratio. In monozygotic twins, recombination models systematically underestimated out-of-frame TCR alpha sharing, but the models matched the sharing seen between unrelated individuals.

A further study also used this sample, focusing on yellow fever vaccine responses in identical twins. Per that second paper: According to the authors, in identical twins the way T cells responded to vaccination appeared partly convergent and partly personalized. Focusing on identical twins, the study followed the T cell clones that responded to the vaccine, and did so with precision.

Input material: PBMCs. This TCR was recovered from a woman aged 18-29 years in good health.

The CDR3 corresponds to CASSTRTGGLAKNIQYF. DNA sequence: TGTGCCAGCAGTACCCGGACAGGGGGACTAGCCAAAAACATTCAGTACTTC. Here the chain combines TRBV6-1 and TRBJ2-4, and 10 bases in between align with TRBD1. The CDR3 has 17 amino acids, counting the end cysteine and phenylalanine. Only the CDR3 DNA is retained, 51 bases long and in frame from the first base. According to the germline V gene, CDR1 reads MNHNS and CDR2 reads SASEGT. After removal of 5 bases from V and 0 bases from J, the junction retains 7 bases not matched to a gene.